The entry below describes one T cell receptor (beta chain). Sequencing used immunoSEQ multiplex PCR; TCRdb keeps in-frame clones, though not all of them. The data contain tens of thousands of clones, almost 99% of them seen just once; the ten biggest clones take up roughly 0.2%. The data were taken from a study of technical replicates of blood from a handful of donors. The receptor was derived from a human donor in good health. The material sequenced was T cells isolated from PBMCs.

The CDR3 here is CASSPNPGQKSTDTQYF. In nucleotides, the CDR3 is TGTGCCAGCAGCCCCAACCCGGGACAGAAGTCCACAGATACGCAGTATTTT. This rearrangement joins TRBV27 to TRBJ2-3; the match to TRBD1 covers 7 bases. This CDR3 has 17 residues. Germline-derived CDR1 and CDR2 are MNHEY and SMNVEV (reference sequence). The J segment lost 2 bases and the V segment lost 6 bases, leaving 14 bases of the junction unmatched.